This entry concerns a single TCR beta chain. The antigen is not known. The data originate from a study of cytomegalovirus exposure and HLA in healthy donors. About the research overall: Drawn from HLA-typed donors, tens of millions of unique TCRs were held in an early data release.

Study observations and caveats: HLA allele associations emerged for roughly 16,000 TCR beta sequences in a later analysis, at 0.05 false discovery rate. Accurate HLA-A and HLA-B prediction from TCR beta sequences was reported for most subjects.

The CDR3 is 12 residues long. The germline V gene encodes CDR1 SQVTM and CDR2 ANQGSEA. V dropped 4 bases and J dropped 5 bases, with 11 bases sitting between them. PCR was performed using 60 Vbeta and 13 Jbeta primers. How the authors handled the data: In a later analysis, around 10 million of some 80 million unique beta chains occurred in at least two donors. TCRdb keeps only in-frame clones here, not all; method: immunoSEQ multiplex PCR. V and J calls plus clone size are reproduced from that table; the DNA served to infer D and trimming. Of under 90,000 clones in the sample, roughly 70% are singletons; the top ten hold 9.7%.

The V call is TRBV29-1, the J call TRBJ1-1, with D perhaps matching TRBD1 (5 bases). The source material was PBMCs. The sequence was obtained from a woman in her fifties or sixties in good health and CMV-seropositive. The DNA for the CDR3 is TGCAGCGTTGTGAAGGGGAAAACTGAAGCTTTCTTT. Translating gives CSVVKGKTEAFF.